This entry describes one TCR beta chain. Its cognate antigen is unknown. The investigators amplified TCR beta CDR3 regions from RNA transcripts. The TCR CDR3 was amplified in a first-round RT-PCR using the HTBI primer set. A single record per CDR3 protein comes from TCRdb applying MiXCR to the multiplex PCR reads. The table includes 400,000 to 550,000 distinct CDR3 sequences, approximately 25% detected once. Any patient presenting with uncontrolled infection, other autoimmune disease, pregnancy or lactation was left out. The data originate from a study of T cells in Graves' hyperthyroidism and ophthalmopathy. General study points: Expanded thyroid clonotypes (above 0.001) were mostly also found in blood.

After removal of 3 bases from V and 4 bases from J, the junction contained 6 bases not matched to a gene. The CDR3 totals 14 residues. Germline loops: CDR1 KGHSH, CDR2 LQKENI. The rearrangement joins TRBV18 to TRBJ2-7; 7 bases are shared with TRBD1. The clonotype comes from a woman aged 25 to 45 with Graves' ophthalmopathy. Sequenced material: blood. DNA of the CDR3: TGTGCCAGCTCACCCGGGACAGACAAATACGAGCAGTACTTC. It is translated as CASSPGTDKYEQYF.